This T cell receptor (beta chain) originates from a study of cytomegalovirus exposure and HLA in healthy donors. Study-wide context: Among about 179 million T cells, an earlier analysis found 90 million to 130 million unique TCR beta sequences.

This CDR3 is 16 amino acids long. Germline CDR1 SGHTA, CDR2 FQGNSA. V shed 5 bases and J 0 bases; nucleotides not matched to a gene: 9. Note on this clone: Antigen unknown.

The PCR was carried out with 60 Vbeta primers and 13 Jbeta primers. Produced via immunoSEQ multiplex PCR; TCRdb's table is partial and in-frame only. The sample carries roughly 130,000 clones, under 85% recorded once. The study, taken as a whole, reports: In a later analysis, TCR association rates varied by HLA locus: DRB1 most, HLA-C fewest. TCR beta V segments were, for the most part, productive about 87% or about 30% of the time in an earlier analysis.

This sequence originates from a woman aged 50 to 60 in good health and CMV-seropositive. The chain uses TRBV7-2 and TRBJ2-7, with 8 bases that match TRBD2. Sequencing was done on a sample of PBMCs. The CDR3, as DNA: TGTGCCAGCAGCCCTCCCGGGGGGGCGATCTCCTACGAGCAGTACTTC. This gives the protein CASSPPGGAISYEQYF.